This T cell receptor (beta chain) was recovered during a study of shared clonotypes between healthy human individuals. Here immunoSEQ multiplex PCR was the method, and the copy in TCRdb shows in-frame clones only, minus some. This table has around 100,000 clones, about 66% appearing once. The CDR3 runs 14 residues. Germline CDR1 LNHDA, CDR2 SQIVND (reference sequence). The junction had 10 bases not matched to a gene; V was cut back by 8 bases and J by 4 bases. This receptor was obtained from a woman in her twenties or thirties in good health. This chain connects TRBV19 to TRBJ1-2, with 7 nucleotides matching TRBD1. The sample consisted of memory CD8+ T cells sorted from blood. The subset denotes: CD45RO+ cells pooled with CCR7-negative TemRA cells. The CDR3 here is CASRETGWTYGYTF. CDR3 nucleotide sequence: TGTGCCAGTCGAGAGACAGGGTGGACCTATGGCTACACCTTC. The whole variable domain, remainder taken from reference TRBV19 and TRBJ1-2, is DGGITQSPKYLFRKEGQNVTLSCEQNLNHDAMYWYRQDPGQGLRLIYYSQIVNDFQKGDIAEGYSVSREKKESFPLTVTSAQKNPTAFYLCASRETGWTYGYTFGSGTRLTVV.